This T cell receptor beta chain stems from a study of blood T cell repertoires in COVID-19. Study overall: Collection of acute and convalescent COVID-19 samples took place in the United States, Italy and Spain. PBMCs, B-cell-depleted T cells, or T cells provided the cDNA or gDNA that made up the material.

The authors' processing: Quantification of nucleated cells was approximated via reference gene primer amplification. Method: immunoSEQ multiplex PCR; TCRdb's copy keeps in-frame clones and lacks some. The V and J calls and the clone size are those of that table, but D and trimming were determined from the DNA. The table includes fewer than 70,000 clones, 85% detected once. Germline CDR1 is MDHEN and CDR2 is SYDVKM. CDR3 length: 17 amino acids. After removal of 4 bases from V and 6 bases from J, the junction contained 12 bases not matched to a gene. The sequencing input was peripheral blood. The rearrangement joins TRBV28 to TRBJ1-6; TRBD1 matches 7 bases. The TCR was taken from a middle-aged man with acute or convalescent COVID-19. CDR3 coding DNA: TGTGCCAGCAGTTCCCCGACAGGGCTTGGAGGTAATTCACCCCTCCACTTT. It is translated as CASSSPTGLGGNSPLHF.